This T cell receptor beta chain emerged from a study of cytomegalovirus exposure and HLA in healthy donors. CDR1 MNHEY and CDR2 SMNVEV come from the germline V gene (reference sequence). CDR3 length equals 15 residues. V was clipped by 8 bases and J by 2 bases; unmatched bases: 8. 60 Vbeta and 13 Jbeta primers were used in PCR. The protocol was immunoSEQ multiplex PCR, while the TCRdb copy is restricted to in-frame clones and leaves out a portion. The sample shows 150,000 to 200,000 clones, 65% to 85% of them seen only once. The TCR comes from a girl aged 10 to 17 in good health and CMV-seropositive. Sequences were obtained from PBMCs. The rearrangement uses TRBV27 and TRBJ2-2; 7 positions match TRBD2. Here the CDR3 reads CASGAGPFNTGELFF. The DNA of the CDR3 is TGTGCCAGCGGAGCGGGACCCTTTAACACCGGGGAGCTGTTTTTT.